These 7 T cell receptor beta chains originate from one sample sequenced in a study of blood T cell repertoires in COVID-19. The assay was immunoSEQ multiplex PCR, and TCRdb's table has in-frame clones only and misses some. The sample holds some 400,000 clones, approximately 90% seen once. Sequenced material: PBMCs or T cells enriched from blood (not recorded which). Source of these receptors: a man aged 25-45 years who had recovered from COVID-19.

J is TRBJ1-1 and V is TRBV9, with 9 bases lining up with TRBD1. The CDR3 runs 21 residues. Germline CDR1 and CDR2: SGDLS and YYNGEE. V lost 0 bases, J lost 4 bases, and 22 bases stayed unmatched. The CDR3 protein is CASSVVEGRVLRTGESTEAFF. The CDR3 DNA reads TGTGCCAGCAGCGTAGTAGAGGGGAGAGTTTTGCGGACAGGGGAGAGCACTGAAGCTTTCTTT.

V is TRBV30 and J is TRBJ2-2; D is possibly TRBD2 (6 bases). Trimming took off 7 bases at V and 6 bases at J, with 18 bases between the two ends. This CDR3 is 14 amino acids long. From germline, CDR1 is GTSNPN and CDR2 SVGIG (reference sequence). The CDR3 here is CASWEGGPPGELFF. The DNA of the CDR3 is TGTGCCTCGTGGGAAGGAGGGCCTCCCGGGGAGCTGTTTTTT.

This rearrangement joins TRBV29-1 to TRBJ1-1; TRBD1 is a possible D gene (6 bases). This CDR3 is 12 amino acids long. The ends were cut back, 4 bases at V and 8 bases at J, with 14 bases in the middle. In germline, CDR1 is SQVTM, CDR2 ANQGSEA. The CDR3 protein is CSVGQGPPEAFF. In DNA form, the CDR3 reads TGCAGCGTTGGTCAGGGGCCGCCAGAAGCTTTCTTT.

This clone is a singleton in its sample. This chain joins TRBV12-3 or TRBV12-4 and TRBJ2-7, with 8 bases matching TRBD2. This CDR3 has 12 amino acids. V lost 6 bases to trimming and J lost 4 bases; unmatched junction nucleotides: 2. This chain's CDR3 is CASRSGRYEQYF. The CDR3 DNA sequence: TGTGCCAGCAGGAGCGGGAGATACGAGCAGTACTTC.

The rearrangement uses TRBV28 and TRBJ1-2; D may be TRBD1 (5 bases). This CDR3 comprises 15 residues. The germline V gene encodes CDR1 MDHEN and CDR2 SYDVKM. Trimming stripped 2 bases from V and 5 bases from J, with 15 bases between. The CDR3 here is CASSLGTGAFYGYTF. CDR3 in DNA: TGTGCCAGCAGTTTAGGAACAGGCGCCTTTTATGGCTACACCTTC.

The rearrangement links TRBV29-1 to TRBJ2-5, with 11 bases fitting TRBD2. The CDR3 runs to 14 residues. CDR1 and CDR2 (germline): SQVTM, ANQGSEA. V trimming: 4 bases; J trimming: 4 bases; junction bases outside the gene matches: 5. The CDR3 here is CSVAVGLAGETQYF. In DNA, the CDR3 is TGCAGCGTTGCTGTCGGACTAGCGGGAGAGACCCAGTACTTC.

The sample holds one count of this clone. The chain uses TRBV18 and TRBJ2-7; 7 positions match TRBD1. From germline, CDR1 is KGHSH and CDR2 LQKENI. Trimming took 3 bases from V and 5 from J; bases not matched to a gene: 7. This CDR3 is built from 14 residues. CDR3 bases: TGTGCCAGCTCACCCCGGACAGGTTTTGACGAGCAGTACTTC. The encoded protein is CASSPRTGFDEQYF.